Each of the 28 T cell receptor beta chains below was sequenced from the same sample in a study of T cell repertoires in cytomegalovirus infection. Using its own MiXCR run on the reads, TCRdb lists one record per CDR3 protein. The data show a few hundred thousand distinct CDR3 sequences, roughly a sixth seen once. The sequenced material came from PBMCs. The source of these receptors is a human donor in good health (CMV status not recorded). Some clones in this sample may be carry-over from other donors' samples.

This clonotype was picked up a small number of times. This chain's CDR3 is CASSVAARRDYGYTF. As DNA, the CDR3 is TGTGCCAGCAGCGTAGCGGCCAGGCGGGACTATGGCTACACCTTC. This chain uses TRBV9 with TRBJ1-2, with D unresolved. Trimming removed 0 bases from V and 3 bases from J, with 12 bases in between. The CDR3 is 15 residues long. CDR1 and CDR2 (germline): SGDLS, YYNGEE.

Ten or more counts support this clonotype. The chain employs TRBV7-8 and TRBJ2-5; 16 bases match TRBD2. The CDR3 contains 17 residues. Trimming removed 1 base from V and 5 bases from J; junction bases left unmatched: 4. CDR1 and CDR2 (germline): SGHVS, FQNEAQ. The CDR3 sequence is CASSLGGTSGGGETQYF. The DNA for the CDR3 is TGTGCCAGCAGCTTAGGAGGGACTAGCGGGGGGGGGGAGACCCAGTACTTC. The entire variable domain, with the rest obtained from reference TRBV7-8 and TRBJ2-5, is as follows: GAGVSQSPRYKVAKRGQDVALRCDPISGHVSLFWYQQALGQGPEFLTYFQNEAQLDKSGLPSDRFFAERPEGSVSTLKIQRTQQEDSAVYLCASSLGGTSGGGETQYFGPGTRLLVL.

This clonotype was detected many times. The CDR3 reads CASSRQGRPSTDTQYF. The CDR3 DNA reads as TGTGCCAGCAGTAGACAGGGGCGCCCTTCCACAGATACGCAGTATTTT. J is TRBJ2-3 and V is TRBV7-2; TRBD1 agrees at 8 bases. CDR1 SGHTA and CDR2 FQGNSA come from the germline V gene. Trimming removed 6 bases from V and 2 bases from J; junction bases left unmatched: 10. CDR3 length: 16 residues.

Ten or more counts support this clonotype. The rearrangement joins TRBV7-2 to TRBJ2-3, with D uncertain. V was clipped by 7 bases and J by 1 base, with 15 bases between them. Germline V CDR1 and CDR2: SGHTA, FQGNSA. This CDR3 spans 15 amino acids. DNA for the CDR3: TGTGCCAGCAACGGGCGTTACTCGCGCACAGATACGCAGTATTTT. It is translated as CASNGRYSRTDTQYF.

This clonotype was counted only a few times. The chain uses TRBV20-1 and TRBJ1-6; D is undetermined. The CDR3 contains 14 residues. Per the germline V gene, CDR1 is DFQATT and CDR2 is SNEGSKA (reference sequence). Trimming left V 3 bases short and J 7 bases short, with 13 bases between. The CDR3 sequence: CSASRPWANSPLHF. The CDR3 DNA reads as TGCAGTGCTAGCCGACCGTGGGCGAATTCACCCCTCCACTTT.

This clonotype was counted ten times or more. The gene calls are TRBV20-1 and TRBJ1-3; unclear D gene. CDR3 length: 14 amino acids. V lost 0 bases, J lost 4 bases, and 10 bases lay in between. Germline values: CDR1 DFQATT, CDR2 SNEGSKA (reference sequence). The CDR3: CSARDQGPGNTIYF. The CDR3, as DNA: TGCAGTGCTAGAGATCAAGGGCCCGGAAACACCATATATTTT.

In its sample, this clonotype was seen many times. The chain employs TRBV7-2 and TRBJ2-5; no clear D gene. The CDR3 totals 13 residues. Trimming shortened V by 3 bases and J by 4 bases, and 9 bases separated the two germline ends. Germline assignment: CDR1 SGHTA and CDR2 FQGNSA. CDR3 residues: CASSFSIIETQYF. DNA of the CDR3: TGTGCCAGCAGCTTTTCCATCATAGAGACCCAGTACTTC.

The chain employs TRBV6-5 and TRBJ2-7, with D perhaps TRBD1 (7 bases). Trimming removed 2 bases at V and 2 bases at J, with 13 bases between. From germline, CDR1 is MNHEY and CDR2 SVGAGI. This CDR3 contains 15 residues. CDR3 region: CASSYRRDRTYEQYF. CDR3 DNA sequence: TGTGCCAGCAGTTACAGGCGGGACAGAACCTACGAGCAGTACTTC.

This chain links TRBV20-1 with TRBJ2-3, with 8 bases aligning to TRBD1. Germline CDR1 DFQATT, CDR2 SNEGSKA (reference sequence). V shed 2 bases and J 0 bases; nucleotides not matched to a gene: 4. The CDR3 runs to 15 residues. The CDR3 here is CSARSGTGSTDTQYF. The DNA for the CDR3 is TGCAGTGCTAGATCTGGGACAGGTAGCACAGATACGCAGTATTTT.

This clonotype was observed a single time. The J gene is TRBJ2-1, the V gene TRBV29-1; 14 nucleotides align to TRBD2. V shed 6 bases, J shed 4 bases, and the junction held 11 bases outside the gene matches. Looked up from germline, CDR1 is SQVTM and CDR2 is ANQGSEA. This CDR3 spans 17 amino acids. The CDR3 DNA sequence: TGCAGCGTGCGTGGACTAGCGGGGGGTACCAAATACAATGAGCAGTTCTTC. This translates into CSVRGLAGGTKYNEQFF.

This clonotype was recorded at least ten times. The chain uses TRBV7-2 and TRBJ1-1; unclear D gene. Germline lookup yields CDR1 SGHTA and CDR2 FQGNSA. V shed 5 bases and J shed 2 bases, with 9 bases lying between them. This CDR3 region has 13 residues. The DNA of the CDR3 is TGTGCCAGCAGCCCTGCCCCAAACACTGAAGCTTTCTTT. It is translated as CASSPAPNTEAFF.

This clonotype was seen a few times. This chain joins TRBV10-3 and TRBJ1-5; D unclear. This CDR3 has 12 amino acids. In germline, CDR1 is ENHRY, CDR2 SYGVKD. The V end was cut by 4 bases, the J end by 1 base, with 2 bases between. The CDR3 DNA sequence: TGTGCCATCAGTGGAAGCAATCAGCCCCAGCATTTT. Protein: CAISGSNQPQHF.

The J gene is TRBJ2-1, the V gene TRBV9; the match to TRBD1 covers 12 bases. The CDR3 runs 16 residues. Germline trimming cut 4 bases from V and 10 bases from J; bases unmatched to any gene: 12. Germline CDR1 SGDLS, CDR2 YYNGEE. CDR3 sequence (DNA): TGTGCCAGCAGCCCCCCGGGGGGACAGGGGGCACGGGAGCAGTTCTTC. It specifies CASSPPGGQGAREQFF.

J is TRBJ2-3 and V is TRBV10-3, with 10 bases aligning to TRBD2. With V trimmed by 0 bases and J by 5 bases, 11 bases remained unmatched. Germline V gene sequence: CDR1 ENHRY, CDR2 SYGVKD. CDR3 length: 18 residues. The CDR3 loop reads CAISESPPAGGPGDTQYF. In DNA, the CDR3 is TGTGCCATCAGTGAGTCGCCCCCAGCGGGGGGGCCGGGAGATACGCAGTATTTT.

This clonotype was picked up many times. V is TRBV7-2 and J is TRBJ2-3; D is possibly TRBD2 (7 bases). Trimming removed 0 bases at V and 4 bases at J, with 11 bases between. Germline V CDR1 and CDR2: SGHTA, FQGNSA. This CDR3 region has 15 residues. CDR3 residues: CASSLAGGASDTQYF. In DNA, the CDR3 is TGTGCCAGCAGCTTAGCGGGGGGGGCGTCAGATACGCAGTATTTT.

The gene calls are TRBV20-1 and TRBJ1-2; possible D gene TRBD1, 5 bases. CDR1 is DFQATT and CDR2 is SNEGSKA in the germline V gene (reference sequence). The length of the CDR3 is 15 residues. V was shortened by 0 bases and J by 7 bases, with 18 bases between the two germline ends. Here the CDR3 reads CSARDLVGAPGGYTF. CDR3 nucleotides: TGCAGTGCTAGAGATTTAGTCGGGGCGCCGGGTGGCTACACCTTC.

A few counts support this clonotype. The rearrangement joins TRBV10-3 to TRBJ2-7, with 11 bases lining up with TRBD1. Germline V gene sequence: CDR1 ENHRY, CDR2 SYGVKD. This CDR3 spans 14 amino acids. J lost 3 bases, V lost 6 bases, and 4 bases had no gene match. The CDR3, as DNA: TGTGCCATCAGCAGGACAGGGGGCGTCTACGAGCAGTACTTC. Translating it yields CAISRTGGVYEQYF.

This clonotype was seen more than once but under ten times. The chain links TRBV20-1 to TRBJ2-5; TRBD2 aligns across 9 bases. V lost 4 bases to trimming and J lost 1 base; unmatched junction nucleotides: 4. CDR1 and CDR2 (germline): DFQATT, SNEGSKA (reference sequence). This CDR3 has 14 residues. In DNA, the CDR3 is TGCAGTGCTAACCTAGCGGGGCTCCAAGAGACCCAGTACTTC. Amino acid sequence: CSANLAGLQETQYF.

This clonotype was counted only a few times. The chain uses TRBV28 and TRBJ1-2, with D hard to call. The CDR3 loop spans 13 amino acids. V was trimmed by 3 bases and J by 4 bases, leaving 9 bases between them. Germline CDR1 reads MDHEN; CDR2 reads SYDVKM. The CDR3 here is CASSFRGSYGYTF. The CDR3 DNA is TGTGCCAGCAGTTTCCGTGGGAGCTATGGCTACACCTTC.

This clonotype was counted a few times. The chain recombines TRBV7-2 with TRBJ2-3; 11 bases are a match to TRBD2. Trimming cost V 7 bases and J 4 bases; bases outside gene matches: 10. Germline-derived CDR1 and CDR2 are SGHTA and FQGNSA. The CDR3 contains 16 residues. Written as DNA, the CDR3 is TGTGCCAGCACCGGACCTAGCGGGGGGATTGCAGATACGCAGTATTTT. Translation gives CASTGPSGGIADTQYF.

This clonotype was found a few times. This rearrangement joins TRBV12-3 or TRBV12-4 to TRBJ2-7; TRBD1 aligns across 8 bases. Losses at the gene ends were 5 bases for V and 1 base for J; bases not matched to a gene: 7. The CDR3 length is 15 residues. CDR3 sequence: CASSIRDRSSYEQYF. Here the CDR3 DNA reads TGTGCCAGCAGTATCCGGGACAGGAGTTCCTACGAGCAGTACTTC.

The J gene is TRBJ1-2, the V gene TRBV6-2 or TRBV6-3; the D is unclear. The germline V gene has CDR1 MNHEY and CDR2 SVGEGT. CDR3 length: 14 amino acids. Trimming shortened V by 6 bases and J by 4 bases, and 15 bases separated the two germline ends. In DNA form, the CDR3 reads TGTGCCAGCAGACCCCCGGGCAATGGCTATGGCTACACCTTC. Protein sequence: CASRPPGNGYGYTF.

The V call is TRBV20-1, the J call TRBJ2-5; TRBD2 aligns across 7 bases. The V segment lost 1 base and the J segment 4 bases; nucleotides outside the gene matches: 6. Per germline, CDR1 DFQATT and CDR2 SNEGSKA (reference sequence). The CDR3 has 14 residues. CDR3: CSARGSGGLETQYF. The CDR3 DNA reads TGCAGTGCTAGAGGTTCGGGGGGTCTAGAGACCCAGTACTTC.

This clonotype showed up just a few times. The chain is built from TRBV18 and TRBJ2-7, with 8 bases aligning to TRBD1. CDR3 size: 14 residues. J lost 4 bases, V lost 3 bases, and 5 bases had no gene match. Germline CDR1 and CDR2: KGHSH and LQKENI. CDR3 DNA sequence: TGTGCCAGCTCACCGGGGACAGGCAGGTACGAGCAGTACTTC. Translating gives CASSPGTGRYEQYF.

This clonotype was seen many times. This sequence joins TRBV7-2 and TRBJ2-7, with D perhaps given as TRBD1 or TRBD2 (5 bases each). Germline V gene sequence: CDR1 SGHTA, CDR2 FQGNSA. This CDR3 contains 15 residues. The ends were cut back, 3 bases at V and 4 bases at J, with 16 bases in the middle. CDR3 sequence: CASSFGTVKSYEQYF. The CDR3 nucleotides are TGTGCCAGCAGCTTCGGGACCGTTAAGTCTTACGAGCAGTACTTC.

At least ten counts were recorded for this clonotype. V is TRBV7-9 and J is TRBJ2-4, with 7 bases that match TRBD2. V lost 4 bases, J lost 11 bases, and 8 bases stayed unmatched. Germline V lookup: CDR1 SEHNR, CDR2 FQNEAQ (reference sequence). The CDR3 is 13 residues long. For the CDR3, the DNA is TGTGCCAGCAGCTCCAGACTAGCCCCCGTTCAGTACTTC. This translates into CASSSRLAPVQYF.

The J gene is TRBJ2-1, the V gene TRBV7-2; the D gene could be TRBD1 or TRBD2 (6 bases each). The ends were cut back, 7 bases at V and 10 bases at J, with 26 bases in the middle. Germline V gene data show CDR1 as SGHTA and CDR2 as FQGNSA. This CDR3 contains 16 residues. The CDR3 is CASTPGGLRGRGEQFF. DNA of the CDR3: TGTGCCAGCACCCCCGGAGGGTTGAGGGGGAGAGGGGAGCAGTTCTTC.

The chain links TRBV6-1 to TRBJ2-3; 9 nucleotides match TRBD2. J was trimmed by 0 bases and V by 2 bases; bases with no gene match: 0. The CDR3 runs to 15 residues. Germline CDR1 MNHNS, CDR2 SASEGT. The CDR3 loop is CASSELAGSTDTQYF. The CDR3 bases are TGTGCCAGCAGTGAACTAGCGGGAAGCACAGATACGCAGTATTTT.